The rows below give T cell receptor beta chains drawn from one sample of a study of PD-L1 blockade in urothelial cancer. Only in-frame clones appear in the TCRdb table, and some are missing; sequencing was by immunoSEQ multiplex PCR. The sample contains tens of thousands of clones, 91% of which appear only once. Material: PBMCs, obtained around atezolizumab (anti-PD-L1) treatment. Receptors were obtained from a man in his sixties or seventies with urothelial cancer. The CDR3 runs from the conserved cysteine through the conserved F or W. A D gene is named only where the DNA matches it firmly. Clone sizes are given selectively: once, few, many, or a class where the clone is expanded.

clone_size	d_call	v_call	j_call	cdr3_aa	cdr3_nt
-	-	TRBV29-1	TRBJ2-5	CSASRTGGVETQYF	TGCAGCGCCAGTCGGACCGGCGGGGTTGAGACCCAGTACTTC
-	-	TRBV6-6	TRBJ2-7	CASSAPGHGEQYF	TGTGCCAGCAGTGCTCCGGGACACGGCGAGCAGTACTTC
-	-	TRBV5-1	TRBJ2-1	CASSGNLAPSSYNEQFF	TGCGCCAGCAGCGGAAATCTAGCGCCGAGCTCCTACAATGAGCAGTTCTTC
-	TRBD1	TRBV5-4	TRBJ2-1	CASSSGTGDLNEQFF	TGTGCCAGCAGCTCAGGGACAGGGGATCTGAATGAGCAGTTCTTC
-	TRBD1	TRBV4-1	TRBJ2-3	CASSQATGGAADTQYF	TGCGCCAGCAGCCAAGCGACAGGGGGCGCCGCAGATACGCAGTATTTT
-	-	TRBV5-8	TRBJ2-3	CAPHPGSTDTQYF	TGTGCCCCGCATCCGGGGAGCACAGATACGCAGTATTTT
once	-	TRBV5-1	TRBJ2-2	CASGNAGMKTGELFF	TGCGCCAGCGGAAATGCCGGGATGAAAACCGGGGAGCTGTTTTTT
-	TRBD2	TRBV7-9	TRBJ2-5	CASSFMGGSETQYF	TGTGCCAGCAGCTTCATGGGGGGGTCGGAGACCCAGTACTTC
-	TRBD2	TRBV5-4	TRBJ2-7	CASSFTSGSSEQYF	TGTGCCAGCAGCTTTACTAGCGGGAGTAGTGAGCAGTACTTC
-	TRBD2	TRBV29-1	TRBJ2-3	CSVGASGSTTDTQYF	TGCAGCGTCGGCGCTAGCGGGAGCACGACAGATACGCAGTATTTT
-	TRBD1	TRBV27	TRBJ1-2	CASSPTGAPYGYTF	TGTGCCAGCAGTCCAACAGGGGCCCCATATGGCTACACCTTC
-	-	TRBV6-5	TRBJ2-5	CASSYSGTQGGETQYF	TGTGCCAGCAGTTACTCTGGGACACAAGGCGGGGAGACCCAGTACTTC
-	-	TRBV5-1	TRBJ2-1	CASSLDRGGDEQFF	TGCGCCAGCAGCTTGGACAGGGGGGGGGATGAGCAGTTCTTC
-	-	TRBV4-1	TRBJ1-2	CASSQDPQEGGYTF	TGCGCCAGCAGCCAAGATCCGCAGGAAGGTGGCTACACCTTC
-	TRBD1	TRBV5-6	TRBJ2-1	CASSLAGPGGEQFF	TGTGCCAGCAGCTTGGCGGGCCCAGGGGGTGAGCAGTTCTTC
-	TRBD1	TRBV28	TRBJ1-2	CASSRGQGRGYTF	TGTGCCAGCAGCCGGGGACAGGGAAGGGGCTACACCTTC
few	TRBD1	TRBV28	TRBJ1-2	CASSSGQAAGAGGYTF	TGTGCCAGCAGTTCCGGACAGGCGGCGGGTGCGGGCGGCTACACCTTC
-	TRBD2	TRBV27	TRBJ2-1	CASSSGTSRYNEQFF	TGTGCCAGCAGTTCTGGGACTAGCAGATACAATGAGCAGTTCTTC
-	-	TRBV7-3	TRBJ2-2	CASSPGFGGELFF	TGTGCCAGCAGCCCAGGGTTCGGTGGGGAGCTGTTTTTT
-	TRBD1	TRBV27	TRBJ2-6	CASSLRTGQTGANVLTF	TGTGCCAGCAGTCTGAGGACAGGGCAAACTGGGGCCAACGTCCTGACTTTC
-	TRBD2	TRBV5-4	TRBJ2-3	CASSLEGGRAPDTQYF	TGTGCCAGCAGCTTGGAAGGCGGGAGGGCCCCAGATACGCAGTATTTT
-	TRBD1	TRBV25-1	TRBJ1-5	CASRLGQGNQPQHF	TGTGCCAGCAGGCTGGGACAGGGCAATCAGCCCCAGCATTTT
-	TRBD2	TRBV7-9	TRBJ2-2	CASSSTSWAGELFF	TGTGCCAGCAGCTCGACTAGCTGGGCCGGGGAGCTGTTTTTT
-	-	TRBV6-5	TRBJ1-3	CASRRGTGNTIYF	TGTGCCAGCAGAAGGGGGACTGGAAACACCATATATTTT
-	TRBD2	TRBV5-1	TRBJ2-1	CASRGLARSYNEQFF	TGCGCCAGCCGAGGACTAGCCCGATCCTACAATGAGCAGTTCTTC
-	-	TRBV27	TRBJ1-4	CASSNTGGRKEKLFF	TGTGCCAGCAGTAACACGGGGGGGCGGAAGGAAAAACTGTTTTTT
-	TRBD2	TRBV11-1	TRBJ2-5	CASSSIAGGLETQYF	TGTGCCAGCAGTTCCATAGCGGGAGGTCTAGAGACCCAGTACTTC
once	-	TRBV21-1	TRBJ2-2	CASTREIHNTGELFF	TGTGCCAGCACCCGGGAAATACATAACACCGGGGAGCTGTTTTTT
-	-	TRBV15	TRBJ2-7	CATSREGLKGETYEQYF	TGTGCCACCAGCAGAGAGGGGTTAAAGGGAGAGACCTACGAGCAGTACTTC
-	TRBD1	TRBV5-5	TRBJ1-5	CASSTGTGDQPQHF	TGTGCCAGCAGCACCGGGACAGGGGATCAGCCCCAGCATTTT
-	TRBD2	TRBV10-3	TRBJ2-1	CAISTTSGTSGYNEQFF	TGTGCCATCAGTACTACATCCGGGACTAGCGGATACAATGAGCAGTTCTTC
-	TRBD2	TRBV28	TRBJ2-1	CASSLWLAGNEQFF	TGTGCCAGCAGTTTGTGGCTAGCGGGGAATGAGCAGTTCTTC
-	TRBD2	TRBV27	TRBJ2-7	CASSILGLAGPDEQYF	TGTGCCAGCAGTATCTTGGGACTAGCGGGACCCGACGAGCAGTACTTC
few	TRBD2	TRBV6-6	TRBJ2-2	CASSRVGGINTGELFF	TGTGCCAGCAGCCGCGTGGGGGGGATAAACACCGGGGAGCTGTTTTTT
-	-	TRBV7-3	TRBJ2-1	CASSLPGNNEQFF	TGTGCCAGCAGCTTACCAGGGAACAATGAGCAGTTCTTC
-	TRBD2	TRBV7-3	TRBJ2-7	CASSSSGGYEQYF	TGTGCCAGCAGCTCTAGCGGAGGCTACGAGCAGTACTTC
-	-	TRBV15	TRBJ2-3	CATSRDRRGDTQYF	TGTGCCACCAGCAGAGATCGCAGGGGAGATACGCAGTATTTT
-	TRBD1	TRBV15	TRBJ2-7	CATSTPGQGGREQYF	TGTGCCACCAGCACACCGGGACAGGGCGGTCGCGAGCAGTACTTC
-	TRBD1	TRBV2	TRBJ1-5	CASSLQGMGNQPQHF	TGTGCCAGCAGCCTACAGGGGATGGGGAATCAGCCCCAGCATTTT
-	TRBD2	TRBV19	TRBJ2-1	CASTDKAGGLYNEQFF	TGTGCCAGTACCGATAAAGCGGGAGGGCTCTACAATGAGCAGTTCTTC
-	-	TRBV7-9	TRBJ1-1	CASSRGGSNTEAFF	TGTGCCAGCAGCCGAGGGGGATCGAACACTGAAGCTTTCTTT